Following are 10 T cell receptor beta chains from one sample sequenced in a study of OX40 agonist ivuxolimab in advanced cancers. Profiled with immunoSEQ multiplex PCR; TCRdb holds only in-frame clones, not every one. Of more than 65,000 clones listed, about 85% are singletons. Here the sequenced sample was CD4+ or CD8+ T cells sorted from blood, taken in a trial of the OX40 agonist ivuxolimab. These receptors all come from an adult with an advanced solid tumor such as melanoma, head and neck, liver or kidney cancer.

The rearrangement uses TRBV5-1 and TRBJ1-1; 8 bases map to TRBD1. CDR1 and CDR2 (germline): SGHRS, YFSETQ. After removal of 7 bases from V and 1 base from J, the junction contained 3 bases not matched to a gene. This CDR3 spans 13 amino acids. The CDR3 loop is CASGTGPNTEAFF. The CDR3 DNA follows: TGCGCCAGCGGGACAGGACCGAACACTGAAGCTTTCTTT.

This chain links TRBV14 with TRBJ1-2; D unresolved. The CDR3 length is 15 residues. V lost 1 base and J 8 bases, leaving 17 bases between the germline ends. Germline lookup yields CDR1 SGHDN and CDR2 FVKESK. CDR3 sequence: CASSQGEGFGLGYTF. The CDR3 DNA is TGTGCCAGCAGCCAAGGCGAAGGGTTCGGTCTAGGCTACACCTTC.

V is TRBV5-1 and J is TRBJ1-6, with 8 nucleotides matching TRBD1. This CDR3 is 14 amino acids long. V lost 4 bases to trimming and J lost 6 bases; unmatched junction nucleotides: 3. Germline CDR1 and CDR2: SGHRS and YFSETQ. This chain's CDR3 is CASSVGQANSPLHF. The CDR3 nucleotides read TGCGCCAGCAGCGTGGGACAGGCTAATTCACCCCTCCACTTT.

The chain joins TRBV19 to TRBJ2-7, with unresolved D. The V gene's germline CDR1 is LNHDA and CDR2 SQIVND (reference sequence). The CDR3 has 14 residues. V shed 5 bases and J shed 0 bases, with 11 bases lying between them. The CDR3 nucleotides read TGTGCCAGTAGTCTCAGGTCCTCCTCCTACGAGCAGTACTTC. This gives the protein CASSLRSSSYEQYF.

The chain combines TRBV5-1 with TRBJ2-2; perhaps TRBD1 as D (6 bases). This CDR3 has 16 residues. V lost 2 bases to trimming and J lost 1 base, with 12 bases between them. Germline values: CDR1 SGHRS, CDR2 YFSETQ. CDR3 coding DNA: TGCGCCAGCAGCTTTATGGGGGCTCAGAACACCGGGGAGCTGTTTTTT. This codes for CASSFMGAQNTGELFF.

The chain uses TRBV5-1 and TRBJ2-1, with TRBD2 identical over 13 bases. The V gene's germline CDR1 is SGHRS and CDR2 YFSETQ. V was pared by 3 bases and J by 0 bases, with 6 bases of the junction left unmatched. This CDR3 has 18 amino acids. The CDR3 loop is CASSSRTSGSLSYNEQFF. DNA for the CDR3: TGCGCCAGCAGCTCCAGGACTAGCGGGAGCCTCTCCTACAATGAGCAGTTCTTC.

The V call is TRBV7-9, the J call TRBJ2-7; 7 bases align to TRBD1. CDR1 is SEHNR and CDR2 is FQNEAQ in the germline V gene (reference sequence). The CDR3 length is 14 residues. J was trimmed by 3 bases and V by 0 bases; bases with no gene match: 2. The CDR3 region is CASSLAAGGYEQYF. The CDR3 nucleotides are TGTGCCAGCAGCTTAGCTGCAGGGGGCTACGAGCAGTACTTC.

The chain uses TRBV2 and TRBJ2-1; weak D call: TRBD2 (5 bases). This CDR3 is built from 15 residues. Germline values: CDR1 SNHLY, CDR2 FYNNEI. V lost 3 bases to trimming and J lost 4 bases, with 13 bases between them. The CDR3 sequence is CASSEMSGLYNEQFF. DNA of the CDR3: TGTGCCAGCAGTGAGATGTCAGGACTTTACAATGAGCAGTTCTTC.

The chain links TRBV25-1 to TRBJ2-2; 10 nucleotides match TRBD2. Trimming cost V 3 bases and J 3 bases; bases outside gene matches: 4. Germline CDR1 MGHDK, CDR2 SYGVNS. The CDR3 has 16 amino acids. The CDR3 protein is CASSDPLAGDTGELFF. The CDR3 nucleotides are TGTGCCAGCAGTGATCCGCTAGCGGGGGACACCGGGGAGCTGTTTTTT.

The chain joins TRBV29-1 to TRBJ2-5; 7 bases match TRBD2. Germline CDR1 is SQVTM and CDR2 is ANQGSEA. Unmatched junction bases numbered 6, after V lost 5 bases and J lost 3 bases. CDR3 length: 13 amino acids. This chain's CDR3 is CSVTASGEETQYF. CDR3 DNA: TGCAGCGTTACGGCTAGCGGAGAAGAGACCCAGTACTTC.